This section outlines one T cell receptor beta chain sequence together with its context. With 6 bases clipped from V and 5 bases from J, the junction kept 7 bases outside the gene matches. The CDR3 is made up of 14 amino acids. The V gene's germline CDR1 is MRHNA and CDR2 SNTAGT. Repertoires were generated with immunoSEQ multiplex PCR, while TCRdb's copy carries only in-frame clones and drops some. Of approximately 350,000 clones detected, roughly 84% appear once; the ten largest clones hold 3%. These data belong to a study of blood T cell repertoires in COVID-19. Overall study context: Donors in the United States, Italy and Spain gave samples during acute or convalescent COVID-19.

Resolution of symptoms, clearance, or two negative PCRs was present in recovered Cohort 3 donors. The rearrangement uses TRBV6-4 and TRBJ2-3; 8 positions match TRBD2. Sequencing was carried out using PBMCs or T cells enriched from blood (not recorded which). This receptor was taken from a woman aged 25 to 39 who had recovered from COVID-19. The CDR3 DNA is TGTGCCAGCAGCCTTAGCGGGACCTTAGATACGCAGTATTTT. It is translated as CASSLSGTLDTQYF.